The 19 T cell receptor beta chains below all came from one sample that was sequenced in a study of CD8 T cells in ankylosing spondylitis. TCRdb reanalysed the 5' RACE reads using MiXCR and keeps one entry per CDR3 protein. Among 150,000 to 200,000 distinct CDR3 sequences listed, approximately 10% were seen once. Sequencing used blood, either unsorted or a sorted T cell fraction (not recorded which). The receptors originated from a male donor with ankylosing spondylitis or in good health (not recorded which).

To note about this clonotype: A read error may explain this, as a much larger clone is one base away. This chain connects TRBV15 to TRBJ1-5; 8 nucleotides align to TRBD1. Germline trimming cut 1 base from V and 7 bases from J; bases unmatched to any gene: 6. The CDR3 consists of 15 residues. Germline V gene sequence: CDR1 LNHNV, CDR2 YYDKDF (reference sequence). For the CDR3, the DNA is TGTGCCACCAGCAGAGTGACACAGGGGGGGCAGCCCCAGCATTTT. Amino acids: CATSRVTQGGQPQHF.

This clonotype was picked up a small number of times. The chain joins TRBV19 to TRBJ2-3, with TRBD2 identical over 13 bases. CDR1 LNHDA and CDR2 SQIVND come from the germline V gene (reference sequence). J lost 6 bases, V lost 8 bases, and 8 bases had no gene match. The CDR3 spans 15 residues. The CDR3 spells CASGRTSGGMDTQYF. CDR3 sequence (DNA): TGTGCCAGTGGCAGGACTAGCGGGGGAATGGATACGCAGTATTTT.

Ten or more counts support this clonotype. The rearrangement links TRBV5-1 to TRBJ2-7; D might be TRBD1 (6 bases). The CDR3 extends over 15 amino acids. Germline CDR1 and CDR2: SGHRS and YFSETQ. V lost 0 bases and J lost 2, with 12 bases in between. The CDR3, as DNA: TGCGCCAGCAGCTTGGACTCCTGGGACACCTACGAGCAGTACTTC. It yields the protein CASSLDSWDTYEQYF.

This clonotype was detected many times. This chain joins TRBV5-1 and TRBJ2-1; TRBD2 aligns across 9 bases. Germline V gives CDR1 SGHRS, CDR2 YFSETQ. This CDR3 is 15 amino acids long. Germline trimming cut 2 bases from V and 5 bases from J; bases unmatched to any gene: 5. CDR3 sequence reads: CASSLLAGANNEQFF. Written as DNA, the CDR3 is TGCGCCAGCAGCTTATTAGCGGGAGCTAACAATGAGCAGTTCTTC.

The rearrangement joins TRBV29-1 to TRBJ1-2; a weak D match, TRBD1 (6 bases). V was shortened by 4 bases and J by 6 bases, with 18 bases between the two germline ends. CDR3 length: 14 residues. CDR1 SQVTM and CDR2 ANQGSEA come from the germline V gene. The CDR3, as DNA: TGCAGCGTTGCGTGGGCAGGGGTAACGGATGGCTACACCTTC. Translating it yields CSVAWAGVTDGYTF.

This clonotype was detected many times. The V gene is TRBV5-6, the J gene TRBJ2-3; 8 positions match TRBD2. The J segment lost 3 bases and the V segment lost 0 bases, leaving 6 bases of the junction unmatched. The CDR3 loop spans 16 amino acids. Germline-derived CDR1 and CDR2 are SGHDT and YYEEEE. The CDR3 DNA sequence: TGTGCCAGCAGCTTGGCATCTAGCGGGTGGACAGATACGCAGTATTTT. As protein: CASSLASSGWTDTQYF.

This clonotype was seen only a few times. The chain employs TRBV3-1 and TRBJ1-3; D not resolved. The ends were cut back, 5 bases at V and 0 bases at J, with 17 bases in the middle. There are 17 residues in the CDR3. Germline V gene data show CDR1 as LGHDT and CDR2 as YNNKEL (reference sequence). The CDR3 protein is CASSSNSGGFSGNTIYF. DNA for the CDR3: TGTGCCAGCAGCTCTAACTCGGGAGGGTTCTCTGGAAACACCATATATTTT.

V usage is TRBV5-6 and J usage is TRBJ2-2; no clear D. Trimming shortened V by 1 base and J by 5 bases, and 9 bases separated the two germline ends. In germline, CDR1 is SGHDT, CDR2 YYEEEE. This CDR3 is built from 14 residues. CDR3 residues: CASSLYLGTGELFF. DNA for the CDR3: TGTGCCAGCAGCTTGTATCTCGGGACCGGGGAGCTGTTTTTT.

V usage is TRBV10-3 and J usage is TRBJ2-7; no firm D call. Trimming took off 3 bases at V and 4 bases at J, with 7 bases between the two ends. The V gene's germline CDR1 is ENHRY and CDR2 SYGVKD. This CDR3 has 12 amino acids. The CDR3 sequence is CAISEIRYEQYF. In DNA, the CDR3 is TGTGCCATCAGTGAAATCCGTTACGAGCAGTACTTC.

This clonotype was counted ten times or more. Here the CDR3 reads CSVGRTGAGTEAFF. The CDR3 DNA reads as TGCAGCGTTGGACGGACAGGAGCCGGCACTGAAGCTTTCTTT. J is TRBJ1-1 and V is TRBV29-1; 7 bases are a match to TRBD1. CDR3 length equals 14 residues. The germline V gene encodes CDR1 SQVTM and CDR2 ANQGSEA. The V and J ends lost 4 bases and 4 bases, in that order; junction bases with no gene match: 9.

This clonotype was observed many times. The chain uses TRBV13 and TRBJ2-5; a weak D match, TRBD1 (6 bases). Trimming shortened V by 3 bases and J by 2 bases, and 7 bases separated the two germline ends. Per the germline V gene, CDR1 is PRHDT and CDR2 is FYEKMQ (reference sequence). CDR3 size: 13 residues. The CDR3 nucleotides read TGTGCCAGCAGCTTTGGACAGCAAGAGACCCAGTACTTC. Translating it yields CASSFGQQETQYF.

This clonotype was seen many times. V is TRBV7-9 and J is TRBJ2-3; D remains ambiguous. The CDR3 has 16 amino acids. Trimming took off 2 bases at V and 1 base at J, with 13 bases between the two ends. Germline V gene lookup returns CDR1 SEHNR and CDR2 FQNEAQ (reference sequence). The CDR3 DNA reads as TGTGCCAGCAGCTTAAGTCCCGCGGTGGGCACAGATACGCAGTATTTT. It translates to CASSLSPAVGTDTQYF.

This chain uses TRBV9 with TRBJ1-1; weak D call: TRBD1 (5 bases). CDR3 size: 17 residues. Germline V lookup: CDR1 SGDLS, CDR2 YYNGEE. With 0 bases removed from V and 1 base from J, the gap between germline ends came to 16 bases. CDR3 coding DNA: TGTGCCAGCAGCGTAGCCCCGGGACTCTGGGCGAACACTGAAGCTTTCTTT. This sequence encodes CASSVAPGLWANTEAFF.

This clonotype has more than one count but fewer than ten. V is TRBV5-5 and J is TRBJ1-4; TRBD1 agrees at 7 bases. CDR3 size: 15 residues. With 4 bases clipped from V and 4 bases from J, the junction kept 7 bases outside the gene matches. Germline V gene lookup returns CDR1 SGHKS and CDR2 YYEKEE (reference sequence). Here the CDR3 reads CASSPGTAGNEKLFF. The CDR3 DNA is TGTGCCAGCAGCCCAGGGACAGCGGGTAATGAAAAACTGTTTTTT. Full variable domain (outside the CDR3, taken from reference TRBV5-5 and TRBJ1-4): DAGVTQSPTHLIKTRGQQVTLRCSPISGHKSVSWYQQVLGQGPQFIFQYYEKEERGRGNFPDRFSARQFPNYSSELNVNALLLGDSALYLCASSPGTAGNEKLFFGSGTQLSVL.

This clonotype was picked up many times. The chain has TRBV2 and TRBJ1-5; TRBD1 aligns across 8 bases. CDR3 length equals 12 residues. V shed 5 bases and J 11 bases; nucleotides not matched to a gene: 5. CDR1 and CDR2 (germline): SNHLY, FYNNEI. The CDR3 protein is CASSKDRATQHF. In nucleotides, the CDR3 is TGTGCCAGCAGTAAGGACAGGGCGACCCAGCATTTT.

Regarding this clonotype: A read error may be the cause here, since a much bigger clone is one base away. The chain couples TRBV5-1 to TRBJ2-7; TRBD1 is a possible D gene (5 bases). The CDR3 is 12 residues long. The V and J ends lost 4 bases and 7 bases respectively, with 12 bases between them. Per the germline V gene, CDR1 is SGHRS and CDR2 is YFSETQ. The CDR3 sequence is CASSLKGLEQYF. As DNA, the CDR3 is TGCGCCAGCAGCCTGAAGGGGTTGGAGCAGTACTTC. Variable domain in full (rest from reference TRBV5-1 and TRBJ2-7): KAGVTQTPRYLIKTRGQQVTLSCSPISGHRSVSWYQQTPGQGLQFLFEYFSETQRNKGNFPGRFSGRQFSNSRSEMNVSTLELGDSALYLCASSLKGLEQYFGPGTRLTVT.

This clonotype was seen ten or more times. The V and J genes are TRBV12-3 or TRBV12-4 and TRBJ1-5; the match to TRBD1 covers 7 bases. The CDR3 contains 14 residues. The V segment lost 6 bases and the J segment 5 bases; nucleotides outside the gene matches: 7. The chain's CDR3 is CASSSRTGHQPQHF. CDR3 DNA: TGTGCCAGCAGCAGCCGGACAGGACATCAGCCCCAGCATTTT.

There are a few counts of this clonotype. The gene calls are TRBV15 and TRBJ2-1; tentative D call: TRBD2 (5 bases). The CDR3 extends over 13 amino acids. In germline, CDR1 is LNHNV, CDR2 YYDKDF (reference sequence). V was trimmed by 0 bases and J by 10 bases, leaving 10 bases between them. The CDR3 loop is CATSRDSRREQFF. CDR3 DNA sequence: TGTGCCACCAGCAGAGATTCTAGGAGGGAGCAGTTCTTC.

For the CDR3, the DNA is TGTGCCAGCAGTTTCGATTACAGGGTATCTAGCGGGGGATCTTCGAACACCGGGGAGCTGTTTTTT. Encoded protein: CASSFDYRVSSGGSSNTGELFF. This chain links TRBV12-3 or TRBV12-4 with TRBJ2-2; 10 nucleotides match TRBD2. The CDR3 sequence is 22 residues long. V shed 3 bases, J shed 0 bases, and the junction held 19 bases outside the gene matches.